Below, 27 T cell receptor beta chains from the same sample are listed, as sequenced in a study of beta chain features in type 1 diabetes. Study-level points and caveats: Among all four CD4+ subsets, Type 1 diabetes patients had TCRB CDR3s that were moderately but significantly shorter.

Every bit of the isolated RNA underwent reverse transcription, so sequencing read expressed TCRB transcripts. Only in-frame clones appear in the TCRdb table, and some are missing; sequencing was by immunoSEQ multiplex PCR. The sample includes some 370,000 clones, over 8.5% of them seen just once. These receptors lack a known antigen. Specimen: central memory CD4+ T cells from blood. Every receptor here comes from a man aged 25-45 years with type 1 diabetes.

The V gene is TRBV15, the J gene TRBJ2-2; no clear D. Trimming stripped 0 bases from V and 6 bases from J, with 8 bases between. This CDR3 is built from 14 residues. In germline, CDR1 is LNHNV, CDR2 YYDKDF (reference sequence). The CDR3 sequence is CATSRDSFAGELFF. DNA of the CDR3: TGTGCCACCAGCAGAGATTCTTTTGCCGGGGAGCTGTTTTTT.

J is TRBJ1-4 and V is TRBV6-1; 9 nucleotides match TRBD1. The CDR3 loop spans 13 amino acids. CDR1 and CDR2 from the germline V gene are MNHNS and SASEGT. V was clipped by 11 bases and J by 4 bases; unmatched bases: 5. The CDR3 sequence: CAGQGRGNEKLFF. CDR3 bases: TGTGCCGGACAGGGGAGGGGTAATGAAAAACTGTTTTTT.

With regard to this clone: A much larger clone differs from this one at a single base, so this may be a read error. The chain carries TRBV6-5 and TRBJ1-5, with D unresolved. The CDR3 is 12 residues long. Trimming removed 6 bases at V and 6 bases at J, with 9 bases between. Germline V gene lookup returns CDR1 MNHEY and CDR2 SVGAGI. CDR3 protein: CASSERSQPQHF. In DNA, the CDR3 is TGTGCCAGCAGCGAAAGGAGTCAGCCCCAGCATTTT.

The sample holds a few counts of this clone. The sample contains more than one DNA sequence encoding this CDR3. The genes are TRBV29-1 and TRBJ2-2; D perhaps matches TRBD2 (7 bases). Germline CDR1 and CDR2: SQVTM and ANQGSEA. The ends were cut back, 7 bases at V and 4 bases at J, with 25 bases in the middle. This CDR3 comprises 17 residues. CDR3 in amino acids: CSARGGGRASATGELFF. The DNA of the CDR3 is TGCAGCGCCCGAGGGGGGGGGAGGGCCTCCGCCACCGGGGAGCTGTTTTTT.

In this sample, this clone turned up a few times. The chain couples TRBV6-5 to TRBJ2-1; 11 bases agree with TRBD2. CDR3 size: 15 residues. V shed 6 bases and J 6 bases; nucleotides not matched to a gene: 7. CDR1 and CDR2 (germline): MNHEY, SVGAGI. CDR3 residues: CASSAGTSGTNEQFF. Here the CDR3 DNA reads TGTGCCAGCAGCGCCGGGACTAGCGGAACCAATGAGCAGTTCTTC.

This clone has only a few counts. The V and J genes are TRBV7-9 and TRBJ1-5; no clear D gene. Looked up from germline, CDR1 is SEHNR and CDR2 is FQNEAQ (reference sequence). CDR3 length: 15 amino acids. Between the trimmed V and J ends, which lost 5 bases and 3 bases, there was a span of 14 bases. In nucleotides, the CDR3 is TGTGCCAGCAGCCCAGGACCGAGCTCCAATCAGCCCCAGCATTTT. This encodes CASSPGPSSNQPQHF.

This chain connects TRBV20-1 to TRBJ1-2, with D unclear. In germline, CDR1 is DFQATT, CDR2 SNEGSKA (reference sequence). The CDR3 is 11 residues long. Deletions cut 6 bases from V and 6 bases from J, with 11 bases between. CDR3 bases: TGCAGTGCCCCGGGCGTCAATGGCTACACCTTC. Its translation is CSAPGVNGYTF.

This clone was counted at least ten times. CDR3 sequence: CASSQARDNEQFF. The CDR3 DNA sequence: TGTGCCAGCAGCCAGGCTAGGGACAATGAGCAGTTCTTC. The chain joins TRBV4-2 to TRBJ2-1; D ambiguous. Trimming stripped 3 bases from V and 5 bases from J, with 8 bases between. This CDR3 has 13 residues. Germline values: CDR1 LGHNA, CDR2 YNFKEQ.

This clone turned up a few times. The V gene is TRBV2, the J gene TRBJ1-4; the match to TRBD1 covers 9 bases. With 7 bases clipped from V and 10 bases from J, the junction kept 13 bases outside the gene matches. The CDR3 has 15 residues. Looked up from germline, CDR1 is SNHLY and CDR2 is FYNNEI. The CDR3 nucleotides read TGTGCCAGCAAAATTGGAAGGGACAGGGTCGTAAAACTGTTTTTT. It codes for CASKIGRDRVVKLFF.

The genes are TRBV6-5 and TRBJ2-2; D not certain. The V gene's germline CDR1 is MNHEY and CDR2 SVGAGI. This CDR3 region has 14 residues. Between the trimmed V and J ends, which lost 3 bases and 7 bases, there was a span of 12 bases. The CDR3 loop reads CASSYLSADGELFF. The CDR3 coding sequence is TGTGCCAGCAGTTATCTTTCCGCAGACGGGGAGCTGTTTTTT.

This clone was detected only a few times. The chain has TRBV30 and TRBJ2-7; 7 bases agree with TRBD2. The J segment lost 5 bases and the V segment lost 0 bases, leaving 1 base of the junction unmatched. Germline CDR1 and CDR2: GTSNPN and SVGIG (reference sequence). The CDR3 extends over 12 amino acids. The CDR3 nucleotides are TGTGCCTGGAGTGTAGGGAGGGACGAGCAGTACTTC. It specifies CAWSVGRDEQYF. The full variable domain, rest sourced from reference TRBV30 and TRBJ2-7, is SQTIHQWPATLVQPVGSPLSLECTVEGTSNPNLYWYRQAAGRGLQLLFYSVGIGQISSEVPQNLSASRPQDRQFILSSKKLLLSDSGFYLCAWSVGRDEQYFGPGTRLTVT.

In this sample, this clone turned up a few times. The CDR3 reads CASARTGIYGYTF. Here the CDR3 DNA reads TGTGCCAGCGCTCGGACAGGGATCTATGGCTACACCTTC. The chain couples TRBV25-1 to TRBJ1-2; 8 nucleotides agree with TRBD1. This CDR3 spans 13 amino acids. Germline assignment: CDR1 MGHDK and CDR2 SYGVNS. The V and J ends lost 8 bases and 4 bases, in that order; junction bases with no gene match: 6.

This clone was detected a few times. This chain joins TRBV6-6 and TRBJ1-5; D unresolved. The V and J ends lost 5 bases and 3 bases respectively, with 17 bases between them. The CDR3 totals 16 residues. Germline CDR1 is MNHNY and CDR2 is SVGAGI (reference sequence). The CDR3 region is CASSPTERRYNQPQHF. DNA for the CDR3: TGTGCCAGCAGTCCGACCGAACGACGGTACAATCAGCCCCAGCATTTT.

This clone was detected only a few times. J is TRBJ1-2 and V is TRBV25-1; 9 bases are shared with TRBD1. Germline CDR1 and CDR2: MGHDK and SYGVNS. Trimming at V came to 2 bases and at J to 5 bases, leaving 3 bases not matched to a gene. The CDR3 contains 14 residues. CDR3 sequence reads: CASSERDRAYGYTF. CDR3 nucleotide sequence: TGTGCCAGCAGTGAAAGGGACAGGGCATATGGCTACACCTTC.

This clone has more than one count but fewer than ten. The CDR3 sequence is CASSVRTGSGSGYTF. CDR3 sequence (DNA): TGTGCCAGCAGCGTACGAACAGGGAGTGGAAGTGGCTACACCTTC. V and J are TRBV9 and TRBJ1-2; D perhaps matches TRBD1 (6 bases). Germline CDR1 SGDLS, CDR2 YYNGEE. The CDR3 has 15 amino acids. V lost 1 base to trimming and J lost 7 bases, with 17 bases between them.

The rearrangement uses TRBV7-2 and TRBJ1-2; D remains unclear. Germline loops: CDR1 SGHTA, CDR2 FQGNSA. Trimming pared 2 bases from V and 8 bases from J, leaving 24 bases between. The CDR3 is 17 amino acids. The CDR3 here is CASSLLASTGYGGGYTF. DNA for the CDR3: TGTGCCAGCAGCTTACTCGCATCCACGGGGTATGGTGGGGGCTACACCTTC.

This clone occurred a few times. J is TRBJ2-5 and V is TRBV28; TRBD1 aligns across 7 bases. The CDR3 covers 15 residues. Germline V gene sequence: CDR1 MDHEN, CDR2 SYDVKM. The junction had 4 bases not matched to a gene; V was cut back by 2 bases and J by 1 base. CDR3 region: CASSLPRQGQETQYF. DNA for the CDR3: TGTGCCAGCAGTTTACCCCGACAGGGCCAAGAGACCCAGTACTTC. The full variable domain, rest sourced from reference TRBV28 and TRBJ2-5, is DVKVTQSSRYLVKRTGEKVFLECVQDMDHENMFWYRQDPGLGLRLIYFSYDVKMKEKGDIPEGYSVSREKKERFSLILESASTNQTSMYLCASSLPRQGQETQYFGPGTRLLVL.

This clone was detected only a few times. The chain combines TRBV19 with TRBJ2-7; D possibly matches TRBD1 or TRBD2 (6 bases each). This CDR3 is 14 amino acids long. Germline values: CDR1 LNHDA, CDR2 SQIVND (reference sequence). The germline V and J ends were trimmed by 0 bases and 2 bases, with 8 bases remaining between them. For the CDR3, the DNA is TGTGCCAGTAGTATAGATGGGGGGCCCTACGAGCAGTACTTC. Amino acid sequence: CASSIDGGPYEQYF.

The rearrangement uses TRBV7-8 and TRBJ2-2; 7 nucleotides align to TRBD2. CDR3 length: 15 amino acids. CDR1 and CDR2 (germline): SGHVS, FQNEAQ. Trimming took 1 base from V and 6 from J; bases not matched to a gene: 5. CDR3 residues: CASSLGLASAGELFF. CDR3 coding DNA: TGTGCCAGCAGCTTAGGACTAGCTAGTGCCGGGGAGCTGTTTTTT.

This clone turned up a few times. The CDR3 region has the DNA TGCGCCAGCAGTCCCAGGGGACCTACAGATACGCAGTATTTT. It specifies CASSPRGPTDTQYF. The chain joins TRBV5-1 to TRBJ2-3; tentatively, D is TRBD1 (6 bases). V dropped 5 bases and J dropped 3 bases, with 13 bases sitting between them. Looked up from germline, CDR1 is SGHRS and CDR2 is YFSETQ. The CDR3 has 14 residues. Full variable domain (missing parts from reference TRBV5-1 and TRBJ2-3): KAGVTQTPRYLIKTRGQQVTLSCSPISGHRSVSWYQQTPGQGLQFLFEYFSETQRNKGNFPGRFSGRQFSNSRSEMNVSTLELGDSALYLCASSPRGPTDTQYFGPGTRLTVL.

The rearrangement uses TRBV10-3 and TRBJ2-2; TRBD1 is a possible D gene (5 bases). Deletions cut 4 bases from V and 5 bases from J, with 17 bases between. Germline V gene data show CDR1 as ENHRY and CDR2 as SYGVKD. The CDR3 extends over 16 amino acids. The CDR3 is CAISGEGAPGTGELFF. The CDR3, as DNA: TGTGCCATCAGTGGTGAAGGGGCCCCCGGAACCGGGGAGCTGTTTTTT.

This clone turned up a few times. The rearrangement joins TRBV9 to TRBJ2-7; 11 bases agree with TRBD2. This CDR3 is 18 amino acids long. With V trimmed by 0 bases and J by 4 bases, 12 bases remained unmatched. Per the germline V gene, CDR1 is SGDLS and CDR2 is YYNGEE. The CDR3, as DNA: TGTGCCAGCAGCGTAGGCGAATCAGGCGGACTAGCGGGTTACGAGCAGTACTTC. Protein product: CASSVGESGGLAGYEQYF.

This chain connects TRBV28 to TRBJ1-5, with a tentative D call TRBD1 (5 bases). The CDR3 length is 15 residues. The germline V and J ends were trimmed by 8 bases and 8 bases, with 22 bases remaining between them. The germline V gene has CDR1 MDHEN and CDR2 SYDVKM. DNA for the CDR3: TGTGCCAGCTCACCCCCAGGGTCTGGTGTCGAGCCCCAGCATTTT. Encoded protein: CASSPPGSGVEPQHF.

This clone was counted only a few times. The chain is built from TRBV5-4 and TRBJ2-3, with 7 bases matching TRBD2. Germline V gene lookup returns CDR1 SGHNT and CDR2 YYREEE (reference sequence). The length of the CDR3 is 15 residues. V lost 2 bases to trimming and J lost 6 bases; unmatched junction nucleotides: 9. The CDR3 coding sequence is TGTGCCAGCAGCTTAAGTAGCGGGTTGACGGATACGCAGTATTTT. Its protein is CASSLSSGLTDTQYF.

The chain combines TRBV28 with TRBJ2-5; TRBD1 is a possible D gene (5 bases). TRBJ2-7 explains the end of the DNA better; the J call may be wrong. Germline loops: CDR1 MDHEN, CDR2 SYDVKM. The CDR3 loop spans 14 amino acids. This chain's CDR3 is CASIDSSSSYEQYF. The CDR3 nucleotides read TGTGCCAGCATCGACAGTTCCTCCTCCTACGAGCAGTACTTC.

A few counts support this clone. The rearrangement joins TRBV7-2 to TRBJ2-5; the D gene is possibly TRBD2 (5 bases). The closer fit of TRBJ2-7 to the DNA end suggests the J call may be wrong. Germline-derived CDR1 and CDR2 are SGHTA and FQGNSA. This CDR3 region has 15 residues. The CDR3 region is CASSPALAAELEQYF. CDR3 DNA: TGTGCCAGCAGCCCCGCGCTGGCAGCGGAACTCGAGCAGTACTTC.

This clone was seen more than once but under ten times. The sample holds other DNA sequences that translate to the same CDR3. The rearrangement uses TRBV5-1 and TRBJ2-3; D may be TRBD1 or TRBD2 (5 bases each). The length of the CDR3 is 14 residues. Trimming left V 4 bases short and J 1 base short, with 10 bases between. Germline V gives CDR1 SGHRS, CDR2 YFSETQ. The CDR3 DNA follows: TGCGCCAGCAGCCTAGGGACCCGCACAGATACGCAGTATTTT. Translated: CASSLGTRTDTQYF.